This entry features one T cell receptor beta chain sequence. Its antigen is not identified. Germline V lookup: CDR1 SGDLS, CDR2 YYNGEE. The trim removed 4 bases at V and 4 bases at J, leaving 5 bases unmatched. This CDR3 region has 15 residues. Every donor was a Caucasian adult from Nashville, Tennessee. The sample is drawn from a study of shared clonotypes between healthy human individuals. It was across several immunoSEQ plates that each subset's genomic DNA was evenly split. Sorted subsets were amplified in replicate PCRs using 200 to 250 ng DNA, 30,000 to 35,000 T cell genomes. Here immunoSEQ multiplex PCR was the method, and the copy in TCRdb shows in-frame clones only, minus some. The sample holds over 2 million clones; 85% to 95% are singletons and the top ten take 0.3% to 0.4%. Study-level findings and limits: Memory subsets generally showed smaller estimated richness than naive subsets did.

Material for sequencing was naive CD4+ T cells from PBMCs. Subset meaning: CD45RA+ positively selected. The sequence was obtained from a young man in good health. Some clones in this sample may be carry-over from other donors' samples. The V and J genes are TRBV9 and TRBJ2-6; 7 nucleotides align to TRBD1. The CDR3 DNA sequence: TGTGCCAGCAGCATACAGGGGTCCGGGGCCAACGTCCTGACTTTC. Translating it yields CASSIQGSGANVLTF. Combining the CDR3 with reference TRBV9 and TRBJ2-6 gives the whole variable domain DSGVTQTPKHLITATGQRVTLRCSPRSGDLSVYWYQQSLDQGLQFLIQYYNGEERAKGNILERFSAQQFPDLHSELNLSSLELGDSALYFCASSIQGSGANVLTFGAGSRLTVL.